A selection of T cell receptor beta chains follows, all from one sample in a study of blood T cell repertoires in COVID-19. Assay used: immunoSEQ multiplex PCR; TCRdb lists only in-frame clones, some missing. The sample has roughly 61,000 clones; over 75% are singletons. The source material was peripheral blood. These receptors were taken from a man aged 40-50 years with active COVID-19. The CDR3 runs from the conserved cysteine through the conserved F or W.

v_call: TRBV12-5
j_call: TRBJ2-1
cdr3_aa: CASGVSGSSYNEQFF

v_call: TRBV19
j_call: TRBJ2-1
cdr3_aa: CASSMTSGSYNEQFF

v_call: TRBV6-4
j_call: TRBJ2-1
cdr3_aa: CASSDPPRGEQFF

v_call: TRBV7-6
j_call: TRBJ2-1
cdr3_aa: CASSDATGGTYNEQFF

v_call: TRBV19
j_call: TRBJ1-5
cdr3_aa: CASSIQLQGRGNQPQHF

v_call: TRBV14
j_call: TRBJ2-7
cdr3_aa: CASRGLDSYEQYF

v_call: TRBV11-2
j_call: TRBJ2-5
cdr3_aa: CASSFDRGRETQYF

v_call: TRBV7-8
j_call: TRBJ2-7
cdr3_aa: CASSLGSKRQGQIYEQYF

v_call: TRBV5-1
j_call: TRBJ1-6
cdr3_aa: CASSPGGSDSPLHF

v_call: TRBV7-6
j_call: TRBJ2-1
cdr3_aa: CASRPTSGGSSYNEQFF

v_call: TRBV3-1/TRBV3-2
j_call: TRBJ2-3
cdr3_aa: CASSPFAGPTDTQYF

v_call: TRBV19
j_call: TRBJ2-6
cdr3_aa: CASSGGAGANVLTF

v_call: TRBV6-5
j_call: TRBJ1-2
cdr3_aa: CASAWGRGGNGYTF

v_call: TRBV6-5
j_call: TRBJ1-1
cdr3_aa: CASSYSTVGNTEAFF

v_call: TRBV7-9
j_call: TRBJ2-1
cdr3_aa: CASSSRQGALNEQFF

v_call: TRBV5-4
j_call: TRBJ1-3
cdr3_aa: CASSLWSTGNTIYF

v_call: TRBV28
j_call: TRBJ2-6
cdr3_aa: CASSLRGLSGANVLTF

v_call: TRBV10-2
j_call: TRBJ2-7
cdr3_aa: CASSGIGLAESSYEQYF

v_call: TRBV18
j_call: TRBJ1-1
cdr3_aa: CASSPWRLVEGSRTEAFF

v_call: TRBV7-2
j_call: TRBJ2-2
cdr3_aa: CASSLGGGTGELFF

v_call: TRBV24-1
j_call: TRBJ2-1
cdr3_aa: CATSDLGTSGYNEQFF

v_call: TRBV28
j_call: TRBJ1-6
cdr3_aa: CASSPPTQGRNSPLHF

v_call: TRBV29-1
j_call: TRBJ1-1
cdr3_aa: CSVDQGNTEAFF

v_call: TRBV5-1
j_call: TRBJ1-5
cdr3_aa: CASSLDAGASQPQHF

v_call: TRBV6-5
j_call: TRBJ2-7
cdr3_aa: CASSQRWGQEYF

v_call: TRBV6-6
j_call: TRBJ1-5
cdr3_aa: CASSYTGSQPQHF

v_call: TRBV18
j_call: TRBJ1-2
cdr3_aa: CASSPRDRDFRNGYTF

v_call: TRBV7-3
j_call: TRBJ2-1
cdr3_aa: CASSQGLYNEQFF

v_call: TRBV6-4
j_call: TRBJ2-1
cdr3_aa: CASSGTSGSYNEQFF

v_call: TRBV5-1
j_call: TRBJ1-2
cdr3_aa: CASSSRGQQYGYTF

v_call: TRBV6-1
j_call: TRBJ2-1
cdr3_aa: CASSEGLAGGTYNEQFF

v_call: TRBV7-9
j_call: TRBJ2-1
cdr3_aa: CASSLAVSYNEQFF

v_call: TRBV11-1
j_call: TRBJ2-6
cdr3_aa: CASSSGTAGANVLTF

v_call: TRBV7-9
j_call: TRBJ1-2
cdr3_aa: CASSLVSDRGRDYGYTF

v_call: TRBV19
j_call: TRBJ1-1
cdr3_aa: CASRIGTGTEAFF

v_call: TRBV18
j_call: TRBJ1-2
cdr3_aa: CASSPREKLWYGYTF

v_call: TRBV9
j_call: TRBJ2-7
cdr3_aa: CASSEGDRSYEQYF

v_call: TRBV28
j_call: TRBJ1-2
cdr3_aa: CASSPGQFSRYGYTF

v_call: TRBV7-7
j_call: TRBJ2-5
cdr3_aa: CASSLAQGPGETQYF

v_call: TRBV29-1
j_call: TRBJ2-2
cdr3_aa: CSVRGSRNTGELFF

v_call: TRBV5-1
j_call: TRBJ1-2
cdr3_aa: CASSFGGRGRESYTF

v_call: TRBV10-3
j_call: TRBJ2-1
cdr3_aa: CAISESGREGHEQFF

v_call: TRBV7-8
j_call: TRBJ2-7
cdr3_aa: CASSSAHSSYEQYF

v_call: TRBV6-5
j_call: TRBJ2-1
cdr3_aa: CASSPRVGWREQFF

v_call: TRBV2
j_call: TRBJ1-1
cdr3_aa: CASTPARGSNTEAFF

v_call: TRBV5-1
j_call: TRBJ2-2
cdr3_aa: CASSLGGRAGELFF

v_call: TRBV11-2
j_call: TRBJ2-7
cdr3_aa: CASSTNRVTYEQYF

v_call: TRBV7-9
j_call: TRBJ2-1
cdr3_aa: CASSLELAGASNEQFF

v_call: TRBV7-2
j_call: TRBJ1-1
cdr3_aa: CASSSPGRGKAFF

v_call: TRBV7-9
j_call: TRBJ2-3
cdr3_aa: CATAGYSTDTQYF

v_call: TRBV12-3/TRBV12-4
j_call: TRBJ1-5
cdr3_aa: CASSLSGQPQHF

v_call: TRBV2
j_call: TRBJ1-5
cdr3_aa: CASSPEGRANQPQHF

v_call: TRBV19
j_call: TRBJ2-7
cdr3_aa: CASSSAVRSGRIPEQYF

v_call: TRBV5-1
j_call: TRBJ1-2
cdr3_aa: CASSFSPLQGFGYTF

v_call: TRBV15
j_call: TRBJ1-6
cdr3_aa: CATSRGEGVNSPLHF